This TCR beta chain is drawn from a study of blood T cells in healthy people across ages (dated by TCRdb to 2014 to 2015). Some background on the complete study: In model experiments, roughly one uniquely barcoded TCR beta cDNA molecule per two T cells was captured by template switching. To track age-related changes in TCR beta repertoire diversity, the study relied on deep sequencing normalized with unique cDNA molecular identifiers. Using the same blood draw, the study looked at two additional independent replicas of 1 million unique cDNA reads for two donors, one aged 18 to 30 and the other aged 80 or older. Donors were grouped into four age groups: young (average approximately 16 years), middle-aged (39), aged (around 56) and long-lived (around 82).

The 39 donors, aged roughly 6 to 90 years, were systemically healthy Caucasian individuals from Russia. Around 10 milliliters of peripheral blood were collected from each donor into EDTA-treated Vacutainer tubes. Ficoll-Paque density-gradient centrifugation was used to isolate PBMCs, with at least 7 million per sample. Total RNA was extracted from PBMCs with Trizol reagent, with at least 6 micrograms obtained per sample. The percentages of naive CD45RAhigh/CD27high T cells were determined by flow cytometry on a PBMC aliquot from every donor. Libraries were constructed by 5' RACE. Sequencing was carried out with an Illumina HiSeq 2500. A second roughly 6 to 11 cycle PCR used a sample-barcoded 5' primer and a J-beta primer mix. A unique molecular identifier was introduced onto each TCR beta cDNA molecule by a template-switch 5' adaptor carrying 12 random nucleotides. Each sample yielded at least 2.5 million CDR3-containing paired-end reads. First-strand cDNA was synthesized from all RNA with the Mint cDNA synthesis kit, primed by a TRBC-specific oligonucleotide. Following uracil-DNA glycosylase treatment, a first 18-cycle PCR with universal primers M1SS and BC2_uni_R was performed on all cDNA. The authors' pipeline ran thus. For normalization, 1 million high-quality reads were randomly selected from each sample, with every read carrying a distinct molecular identifier. Instead of being binned into consensus sequences, reads that shared molecular identifiers were thrown out. MiTCR, set to a Q25 quality threshold and the strictest error-elimination algorithm, was used for CDR3 identification, clonotype clustering and error correction. A nonparametric unseen species model with Euler transformation was used to estimate a lower bound on total TCR beta diversity. TCRdb passed the public sequencing reads through fastp at Q25 and MiXCR, retaining productive beta sequences. Identical CDR3 proteins give one entry, which carries the most common genes and DNA. The V and J calls were not made by the authors but by TCRdb's processing. The sample table contains approximately 800,000 distinct CDR3 sequences; only one count was recorded for under 30% of them. Of the sample, 2.5% to 3.5% falls within the top ten clones.

CDR1 SGHAT and CDR2 FQNNGV were looked up in the germline V gene. Unmatched junction bases come to 7, with V trimmed by 7 bases and J by 3 bases. From the cysteine through the phenylalanine, the CDR3 covers 15 amino acids. The retained sequence is limited to the CDR3, 45 bases, with the frame set at the first base. Study-wide conclusions, independent of this receptor: As age increased, observed TCR beta diversity per million T cells dropped in a roughly linear way, and a significant reduction was already evident by age 40. Compared with the aged group, the long-lived group had more naive CD4+ T cells, fewer expanded clones and increased TCR diversity, suggesting age selection. Observed TCR beta diversity correlated strongly with the percentage of naive T cells measured by flow cytometry. Conclusive comparison of naive and antigen-experienced compartments was prevented by the profiling of bulk unsorted PBMCs. Donor CMV infection status was unknown, potentially confounding age-related changes in expanded clonotypes. Estimates of total diversity based on one million sequenced T cells were regarded as lower bounds and as underestimates.

This clonotype was detected only a few times. The target of this receptor is not known. One base away there is no much larger clone; base qualities are not given. This same sample was also part of a study on T cells of mothers and their children. Taken from the second paper: Nine systemically healthy Caucasian individuals, comprising three mothers and their six children, were included as donors. cDNA synthesis used all of the extracted RNA, with roughly 1.5 ug of RNA in each 15 ul reaction. Sample barcodes and 2-4 random nucleotides were added via the M1S primer in the second PCR. More than 9 million TCR beta CDR3 reads were obtained from each mother, and roughly 3.1 million reads were obtained from each child. TCR recombination output is similarly shaped by thymic selection in related and unrelated pairs, with a minor effect exerted by inherited differences. Normalized repertoire overlap was always slightly but never significantly higher in related than unrelated mother-child pairs. No persistent microchimeric T cell clones were found, with a detection sensitivity of approximately 100 clones per million clonotypes. In the study, deep NGS was used to compare the TCR beta repertoires of mothers and children, and features distinguishing related mother-child pairs from unrelated individuals were sought. On average, the children were 11 +/- 4 years old, while the mothers were approximately 41 +/- 4 years old. After adapter ligation with NEBNext reagents, the libraries were sequenced on Illumina HiSeq 2000 with 100+100 nt paired-end reads. To avoid cross-contamination, the mother libraries and the child libraries were prepared a month apart and sequenced in separate runs. Each donor had between roughly 450,000 and 2,300,000 distinct TCR beta clonotypes identified. Naive TCR beta clonotypes were estimated from low-frequency clonotypes matched to each donor's FACS-determined naive share, without sorting.

The TCR comes from a boy younger than 18 in good health. The sequencing sample was made of blood. The V and J segments used are TRBV11-2 and TRBJ2-7; the junction holds 12 bases that match TRBD1. The sequenced DNA is TGTGCCAGCACCCAGGGGACAGGGGGCTTCTACGAGCAGTACTTC. This gives the protein CASTQGTGGFYEQYF.